Reported below is one TCR beta chain. What it binds is not known. Some clones are missing from TCRdb's copy, which holds only in-frame ones; the method was immunoSEQ multiplex PCR. The sample shows 50,000 to 65,000 clones, over 85% of them seen only once. Deletions cut 8 bases from V and 5 bases from J, with 19 bases between. CDR3 size: 15 residues. The germline CDR1 and CDR2 sequences are MNHEY and SVGAGI. This sample was included in a study of T cell responses to AZD1222 COVID-19 vaccine. Study findings and constraints: Of spike-specific TCRs, nearly half reportedly target regions left unmutated in variants.

The clonotype was recovered from an adult in good health. This specimen was peripheral blood, taken on day 0 of AZD1222 vaccination. This chain links TRBV6-5 with TRBJ1-3; D possibly corresponds to TRBD1 (5 bases). This CDR3 reads CASGLVDGGRNTIYF. The CDR3, as DNA: TGTGCCAGCGGACTTGTGGACGGGGGAAGAAACACCATATATTTT.